This TCR beta chain was sequenced for a study of shared clonotypes between healthy human individuals. Study overall: Per donor, three plates held CD4 naive cells, three held CD4 memory, two held CD8 naive and one held CD8 memory.

Researchers divided each subset's genomic DNA evenly across several immunoSEQ plates. Original methodology: Sequence data from immunoSEQ were junction-only and lacked quality scores; consequently, filtering differed. The assay was immunoSEQ multiplex PCR, and TCRdb's table has in-frame clones only and misses some. V and J calls plus clone size are reproduced from that table; the DNA served to infer D and trimming. The data contain approximately 1.9 million clones, around 93% of them singletons. Germline V gene sequence: CDR1 SEHNR, CDR2 FQNEAQ (reference sequence). This CDR3 has 14 residues. V lost 4 bases and J 1 base, leaving 10 bases between the germline ends. Terminally differentiated effector memory CD45RA+ cells were left out of the naive CD8 fraction, which was CD45RO-negative and positively selected for CCR7. This clone was seen a handful of times. Its target is unknown. Other DNA sequences in the sample encode the same CDR3.

Study-level findings and limits: The donor pool, a small one, limited the genetic and exposure-history diversity represented.

V gene TRBV7-9 combines with J gene TRBJ1-1, with D possibly being TRBD1 (6 bases). Source material: naive CD8+ T cells from PBMCs. The sequence derives from a young man in good health. Some clones in this sample may be carry-over from other donors' samples. CDR3 protein: CASSYREGNTEAFF. DNA for the CDR3: TGTGCCAGCAGCTACAGGGAGGGGAACACTGAAGCTTTCTTT.